What follows are 16 T cell receptor beta chains derived from one specimen sequenced in a study of Graves' ophthalmopathy and Graves' hyperthyroidism (dated by TCRdb to 2016 to 2019). The data were produced on an Illumina HiSeq 2000. TCR beta CDR3 regions were amplified from RNA transcripts for repertoire sequencing. HTBI primers and the Qiagen OneStep RT-PCR kit were used in a first-round RT-PCR, which was followed by a second-round multiplex PCR, size selection and purification. TCRdb reran the public reads through fastp at Q25 and MiXCR, keeping productive beta chains. Entries that share a CDR3 protein sequence are merged under the most common genes and DNA. This sample holds 300,000 to 350,000 distinct CDR3 sequences; roughly a sixth were observed only once. Approximately 13% of the sample lies in the top ten. Specimen: peripheral blood. The receptors here all came from an adult man with Graves' ophthalmopathy.

Ten or more counts support this clonotype. The chain uses TRBV6-5 and TRBJ2-5, with D maybe TRBD1 (5 bases). The CDR3 is 13 residues long. The V gene's germline CDR1 is MNHEY and CDR2 SVGAGI. V was cut by 6 bases and J by 5 bases, with 13 bases left in between. Here the CDR3 DNA reads TGTGCCAGCAGCCAGGGTTATTCGGAGACCCAGTACTTC. It translates to CASSQGYSETQYF.

The chain joins TRBV29-1 to TRBJ1-2; 8 nucleotides line up with TRBD1. The germline gives CDR1 SQVTM, CDR2 ANQGSEA. The V and J ends lost 7 bases and 6 bases, in that order; junction bases with no gene match: 4. The CDR3 has 11 residues. The CDR3 is CSAGQGDGYTF. For the CDR3, the DNA is TGCAGCGCTGGACAGGGTGATGGCTACACCTTC.

This clonotype was recorded at least ten times. V is TRBV6-2 or TRBV6-3 and J is TRBJ2-7, with D uncertain. The CDR3 spans 12 residues. Germline V gene sequence: CDR1 MNHEY, CDR2 SVGEGT. The V end lost 6 bases, the J end lost 6 bases, and 12 bases lay between the germline ends. The CDR3 coding sequence is TGTGCCAGCAGACGCCACGTGAGCGAGCAGTACTTC. This gives the protein CASRRHVSEQYF.

This clonotype was counted ten times or more. The chain combines TRBV12-3 or TRBV12-4 with TRBJ2-6; 7 positions match TRBD1. The ends lost 4 bases at V and 0 bases at J; junction bases unmatched: 3. The length of the CDR3 is 16 residues. The CDR3 loop is CASSSGQISGANVLTF. CDR3 in DNA: TGTGCCAGCAGTTCGGGACAGATCTCTGGGGCCAACGTCCTGACTTTC.

This clonotype was picked up one time. This rearrangement joins TRBV28 to TRBJ1-2; 8 bases match TRBD1. The length of the CDR3 is 15 residues. Looked up from germline, CDR1 is MDHEN and CDR2 is SYDVKM. V lost 6 bases to trimming and J lost 4 bases; unmatched junction nucleotides: 10. The CDR3 is CASSTPQGAVYGYTF. The DNA for the CDR3 is TGTGCCAGCAGCACCCCGCAGGGGGCAGTCTATGGCTACACCTTC.

This clonotype has ten or more counts. The rearrangement links TRBV9 to TRBJ1-3, with TRBD1 as a possible D gene (6 bases). CDR3 length equals 15 residues. Trimming took 3 bases from V and 2 from J, leaving 12 bases between them. CDR1 SGDLS and CDR2 YYNGEE come from the germline V gene. The CDR3, as DNA: TGTGCCAGCAGCGGGTCCGGGACACCTGGAAACACCATATATTTT. Translating gives CASSGSGTPGNTIYF.

The chain couples TRBV6-1 to TRBJ1-2; TRBD1 matches 8 bases. Germline-derived CDR1 and CDR2 are MNHNS and SASEGT. This CDR3 has 16 residues. Unmatched junction bases numbered 9, after V lost 6 bases and J lost 0 bases. CDR3 sequence (DNA): TGTGCCAGCAGCCTAAACCCAGGGGGCGCTAACTATGGCTACACCTTC. Its translation is CASSLNPGGANYGYTF.

This clonotype occurred many times. The chain is built from TRBV2 and TRBJ2-7; D possibly corresponds to TRBD2 (6 bases). Germline values: CDR1 SNHLY, CDR2 FYNNEI. The CDR3 has 15 amino acids. V was trimmed by 5 bases and J by 1 base, leaving 15 bases between them. CDR3 amino acids: CASSPPAGFSYEQYF. In DNA, the CDR3 is TGTGCCAGCAGTCCGCCAGCGGGTTTTTCCTACGAGCAGTACTTC.

This clonotype came up many times. The V gene is TRBV29-1, the J gene TRBJ1-3; 7 positions match TRBD1. The CDR3 consists of 13 residues. The trim removed 6 bases at V and 2 bases at J, leaving 4 bases unmatched. Germline V gives CDR1 SQVTM, CDR2 ANQGSEA. The chain's CDR3 is CSVRGTAGNTIYF. CDR3 DNA sequence: TGCAGCGTCCGAGGGACAGCTGGAAACACCATATATTTT.

In this sample, this clonotype turned up a few times. A much larger clonotype is one base distant, so this may be a read error. The chain links TRBV3-1 to TRBJ2-5; the D is unclear. Germline assignment: CDR1 LGHDT and CDR2 YNNKEL (reference sequence). The CDR3 loop spans 12 amino acids. CDR3 bases: TGTGCCAGCAGCCATGCCGAAGAGACCCCGTACTTC. Its translation is CASSHAEETPYF.

This clonotype occurred many times. J is TRBJ1-2 and V is TRBV7-3; D is uncertain. Germline V lookup: CDR1 SGHTA, CDR2 FQGTGA. Trimming pared 1 base from V and 7 bases from J, leaving 10 bases between. The CDR3 has 13 amino acids. CDR3 region: CASSLRPSLGYTF. Here the CDR3 DNA reads TGTGCCAGCAGCTTAAGACCGTCCCTTGGCTACACCTTC.

In this sample, this clonotype turned up many times. This sequence joins TRBV10-3 and TRBJ2-2; 7 bases fit TRBD1. The CDR3 is made up of 14 amino acids. J gave up 4 bases and V 7 bases, and 6 bases lay outside the gene matches. Per the germline V gene, CDR1 is ENHRY and CDR2 is SYGVKD. The CDR3 reads CAITGDRTTGELFF. In DNA form, the CDR3 reads TGTGCCATCACCGGGGACAGAACCACCGGGGAGCTGTTTTTT.

This clonotype was detected ten times or more. The V and J genes are TRBV6-5 and TRBJ2-2; tentatively, D is TRBD2 (6 bases). V shed 2 bases and J shed 7 bases, with 11 bases lying between them. This CDR3 contains 14 residues. Germline CDR1 is MNHEY and CDR2 is SVGAGI. The CDR3 DNA sequence: TGTGCCAGCAGTTACGCCAGCGGGTTCGGGGAGCTGTTTTTT. Translation: CASSYASGFGELFF.

This clonotype has ten or more counts. V and J are TRBV6-2 or TRBV6-3 and TRBJ2-7; 12 nucleotides align to TRBD2. Germline V gives CDR1 MNHEY, CDR2 SVGEGT. This CDR3 contains 15 residues. Losses at the gene ends were 5 bases for V and 4 bases for J; bases not matched to a gene: 6. For the CDR3, the DNA is TGTGCCAGCAGTCCCCCTAGCGGGGGGGCTTACGAGCAGTACTTC. It specifies CASSPPSGGAYEQYF.

This clonotype was found many times. The chain has TRBV5-1 and TRBJ1-1; D is uncertain. With 0 bases removed from V and 7 bases from J, the gap between germline ends came to 7 bases. CDR1 SGHRS and CDR2 YFSETQ come from the germline V gene. The CDR3 is 12 amino acids. The DNA of the CDR3 is TGCGCCAGCAGCTTGGTAGGCGATGAAGCTTTCTTT. As protein: CASSLVGDEAFF.

This clonotype was seen ten or more times. The genes are TRBV7-9 and TRBJ1-5; TRBD1 might be the D (5 bases). The CDR3 is 14 amino acids. V lost 4 bases and J lost 3, with 10 bases in between. Germline V gene sequence: CDR1 SEHNR, CDR2 FQNEAQ (reference sequence). CDR3 residues: CASSSGMDNQPQHF. The CDR3 DNA reads as TGTGCCAGCAGCTCAGGGATGGACAATCAGCCCCAGCATTTT.